This record concerns one T cell receptor (beta chain) sequence. TCRdb redid the calling of the 5' RACE reads with MiXCR, one entry per CDR3 protein. The profile shows about 350,000 distinct CDR3 sequences, about an eighth of them singletons. The sample comes from a study of T-cell memory formation after mild COVID-19. Trimming at V came to 6 bases and at J to 4 bases, leaving 4 bases not matched to a gene. CDR3 length: 13 residues. The sequence came from a man younger than 30 who had mild COVID-19 (a few samples of this study predate the infection). Cell type and time point are not known. The source material was PBMCs or a T cell subset sorted from them (not recorded which). V usage is TRBV12-3 or TRBV12-4 and J usage is TRBJ2-5; 8 bases line up with TRBD2. The CDR3 region has the DNA TGTGCCAGCAGGGGACTAGGCTTAGAGACCCAGTACTTC. It yields the protein CASRGLGLETQYF.